This is a list of T cell receptor beta chains from one sample in a study of blood T cell repertoires in COVID-19. TCRdb's copy holds only in-frame clones and misses some; the assay was immunoSEQ multiplex PCR. The data hold about 210,000 clones, with approximately 86% observed a single time. The sequencing input was peripheral blood. These receptors were obtained from a man aged 18-30 years with active or convalescent COVID-19. Each CDR3 is given with its conserved first and last residue. The D gene is left open where the match is weak. Only some rows state a clone size, as once, few, many or a class for expanded clones.

clone size	V gene	D gene	J gene	CDR3 protein	CDR3 DNA
NA	TRBV18	TRBD1	TRBJ1-1	CASSQGTGRVAEAFF	TGTGCCAGCTCACAAGGGACAGGGCGGGTTGCTGAAGCTTTCTTT
NA	TRBV29-1	TRBD1	TRBJ2-7	CSATILTGGEQYF	TGCAGCGCAACCATACTGACAGGGGGCGAGCAGTACTTC
many	TRBV4-1	NA	TRBJ2-7	CASSQATEAPYEQYF	TGCGCCAGCAGCCAAGCGACAGAGGCTCCCTACGAGCAGTACTTC
NA	TRBV5-4	TRBD1	TRBJ1-1	CASSLAPGTARDTEAFF	TGTGCCAGCAGCCTCGCACCCGGGACAGCAAGAGACACTGAAGCTTTCTTT
NA	TRBV6-1	NA	TRBJ1-6	CASSEATGYNSPLHF	TGTGCCAGCAGTGAAGCCACCGGCTATAATTCACCCCTCCACTTT
once	TRBV7-2	TRBD1	TRBJ1-5	CASSARQGFLNQPQHF	TGTGCCAGCAGCGCGAGACAGGGCTTCTTGAATCAGCCCCAGCATTTT
NA	TRBV2	NA	TRBJ1-2	CASRTRWGGYTF	TGTGCCAGCAGGACTAGGTGGGGGGGCTACACCTTC
NA	TRBV29-1	TRBD1	TRBJ1-2	CSVQEGTAFGYTF	TGCAGCGTTCAGGAAGGGACAGCCTTCGGCTACACCTTC
NA	TRBV27	NA	TRBJ1-5	CASSFSGEDQPQHF	TGTGCCAGCAGTTTTTCGGGGGAGGATCAGCCCCAGCATTTT
NA	TRBV20-1	NA	TRBJ2-1	CSATVAPEQFF	TGCAGTGCTACGGTAGCCCCAGAGCAGTTCTTC
NA	TRBV28	TRBD1	TRBJ1-2	CASSPGTANYGYTF	TGTGCCAGCAGCCCGGGGACAGCGAACTATGGCTACACCTTC
NA	TRBV7-2	TRBD1	TRBJ2-4	CASSLADRVENIQYF	TGTGCCAGCAGCTTAGCCGACAGGGTCGAAAACATTCAGTACTTC
NA	TRBV6-4	TRBD2	TRBJ2-1	CASSRAGGSLGEQFF	TGTGCCAGCAGTAGGGCTGGCGGGAGTCTTGGTGAGCAGTTCTTC
NA	TRBV7-9	TRBD1	TRBJ1-1	CASRLGQSNTEAFF	TGTGCCAGCCGGCTGGGACAGTCGAACACTGAAGCTTTCTTT
NA	TRBV7-3	TRBD2	TRBJ2-5	CASSLTGTSGSRETQYF	TGTGCCAGCAGCTTAACGGGGACTAGCGGGAGTAGGGAGACCCAGTACTTC
few	TRBV19	NA	TRBJ1-5	CASSIEGIGNQPQHF	TGTGCCAGTAGTATCGAGGGAATCGGCAATCAGCCCCAGCATTTT
NA	TRBV10-3	NA	TRBJ2-2	CAISLENTGELFF	TGTGCCATCTCGCTAGAGAACACCGGGGAGCTGTTTTTT
NA	TRBV30	NA	TRBJ1-6	CAWNRDGNSPLHF	TGTGCCTGGAACAGGGATGGTAATTCACCCCTCCACTTT
NA	TRBV14	NA	TRBJ2-3	CASSHAQGVDTQYF	TGTGCCAGCAGCCACGCACAGGGTGTGGATACGCAGTATTTT
NA	TRBV2	NA	TRBJ1-3	CASSVRSSGNTIYF	TGTGCCAGCAGTGTAAGGAGCTCTGGAAACACCATATATTTT
NA	TRBV11-3	TRBD1	TRBJ1-1	CASSLRGPNTEAFF	TGTGCCAGCAGCTTAAGGGGGCCGAACACTGAAGCTTTCTTT
NA	TRBV18	TRBD2	TRBJ2-2	CASSLRTSGSVGELFF	TGTGCCAGCTCACTCAGGACTAGCGGGAGCGTCGGGGAGCTGTTTTTT
NA	TRBV27	NA	TRBJ2-3	CASSLTSTDTQYF	TGTGCCAGCAGTCTTACTAGCACAGATACGCAGTATTTT
NA	TRBV7-9	NA	TRBJ1-6	CASSPPGADNSPLHF	TGTGCCAGCAGCCCCCCAGGGGCGGATAATTCACCCCTCCACTTT
NA	TRBV29-1	NA	TRBJ2-1	CSADTPPGLNEQFF	TGCAGCGCCGACACACCGCCGGGACTTAATGAGCAGTTCTTC
NA	TRBV4-3	TRBD1	TRBJ1-6	CASSQDGGTVNSPLHF	TGCGCCAGCAGCCAAGATGGGGGGACAGTGAATTCACCCCTCCACTTT
once	TRBV25-1	TRBD1	TRBJ2-7	CASSEWAGQAYEQYF	TGTGCCAGCAGTGAATGGGCAGGACAGGCCTACGAGCAGTACTTC
NA	TRBV6-5	NA	TRBJ2-1	CASSHRGGSYNEQFF	TGTGCCAGCAGCCACAGGGGAGGCTCCTACAATGAGCAGTTCTTC
NA	TRBV13	NA	TRBJ1-1	CASSLDMNTEAFF	TGTGCCAGCAGCTTAGACATGAACACTGAAGCTTTCTTT
NA	TRBV30	NA	TRBJ1-1	CAWSSGFGTEAFF	TGTGCCTGGAGTTCAGGGTTTGGGACTGAAGCTTTCTTT
NA	TRBV5-5	NA	TRBJ2-5	CASSFVLTMKETQYF	TGTGCCAGCAGCTTTGTGTTGACTATGAAAGAGACCCAGTACTTC
few	TRBV9	TRBD2	TRBJ2-3	CASSVGELAGAGADTQYF	TGTGCCAGCAGCGTAGGAGAGCTAGCGGGAGCAGGAGCAGATACGCAGTATTTT
NA	TRBV5-1	TRBD2	TRBJ2-5	CASSLAGGPGETQYF	TGCGCCAGCAGCTTGGCGGGAGGGCCGGGGGAGACCCAGTACTTC
NA	TRBV19	TRBD2	TRBJ2-1	CASSSSHGLAGGLENNEQFF	TGTGCCAGTAGTAGTTCCCACGGACTAGCGGGAGGCTTGGAGAACAATGAGCAGTTCTTC
NA	TRBV5-4	TRBD2	TRBJ2-5	CASSLGKRGQETQYF	TGTGCCAGCAGCTTGGGCAAGCGGGGCCAAGAGACCCAGTACTTC
NA	TRBV28	TRBD1	TRBJ1-2	CASRRSGTGEGYTF	TGTGCCAGCAGGCGATCCGGGACAGGGGAGGGCTACACCTTC
NA	TRBV7-2	NA	TRBJ2-7	CASSLDGQYRQYF	TGTGCCAGCAGCCTCGACGGACAGTACCGGCAGTACTTC
once	TRBV6-4	NA	TRBJ2-1	CASRGGLGNEQFF	TGTGCCAGCAGGGGGGGGCTGGGCAATGAGCAGTTCTTC
NA	TRBV18	NA	TRBJ1-3	CASSPPSSYNTIYF	TGTGCCAGCTCACCACCGTCCAGTTATAACACCATATATTTT
NA	TRBV20-1	TRBD1	TRBJ1-2	CSAQGAGYTF	TGCAGTGCCCAGGGGGCTGGCTACACCTTC
NA	TRBV5-6	NA	TRBJ1-5	CASSLGQSNQPQHF	TGTGCCAGCAGCTTGGGGCAGAGCAATCAGCCCCAGCATTTT
NA	TRBV30	TRBD1	TRBJ1-2	CAGQGDHYGYTF	TGTGCCGGGCAGGGGGATCACTATGGCTACACCTTC
NA	TRBV27	NA	TRBJ1-2	CASRGGTVHETF	TGTGCCAGCAGAGGGGGAACAGTACATGAAACCTTC
NA	TRBV4-3	TRBD1	TRBJ2-7	CASSQDRGTGQYF	TGCGCCAGCAGCCAAGATAGGGGGACAGGTCAGTACTTC
NA	TRBV12-3/TRBV12-4	TRBD2	TRBJ2-7	CASSPGGYEQYF	TGTGCCAGCAGTCCGGGGGGCTACGAGCAGTACTTC
NA	TRBV3-1/TRBV3-2	TRBD2	TRBJ2-1	CASSQEGLAGMNEQFF	TGTGCCAGCAGCCAGGAGGGACTAGCGGGAATGAATGAGCAGTTCTTC
NA	TRBV6-5	TRBD2	TRBJ2-3	CASSYSTVGRLDTQYF	TGTGCCAGCAGTTACTCGACGGTCGGGAGGTTGGATACGCAGTATTTT
once	TRBV12-3/TRBV12-4	NA	TRBJ2-7	CASSSFGYEQYF	TGTGCCAGCAGTTCCTTCGGCTACGAGCAGTACTTC
NA	TRBV11-3	NA	TRBJ2-7	CASSPEVGTNEQYF	TGTGCCAGCAGCCCCGAGGTGGGTACGAACGAGCAGTACTTC
NA	TRBV25-1	NA	TRBJ2-7	CASKEGGASEQYF	TGTGCCAGCAAGGAGGGGGGGGCTTCGGAGCAGTACTTC
once	TRBV30	NA	TRBJ2-3	CAWSVIQGISDTQYF	TGTGCCTGGAGTGTAATACAGGGTATCTCAGATACGCAGTATTTT
NA	TRBV29-1	TRBD1	TRBJ2-5	CSVVGQGRQETQYF	TGCAGCGTTGTAGGACAGGGAAGGCAAGAGACCCAGTACTTC
once	TRBV24-1	NA	TRBJ2-7	CATSDLSSYEQYF	TGTGCCACCAGTGATTTATCGAGCTACGAGCAGTACTTC